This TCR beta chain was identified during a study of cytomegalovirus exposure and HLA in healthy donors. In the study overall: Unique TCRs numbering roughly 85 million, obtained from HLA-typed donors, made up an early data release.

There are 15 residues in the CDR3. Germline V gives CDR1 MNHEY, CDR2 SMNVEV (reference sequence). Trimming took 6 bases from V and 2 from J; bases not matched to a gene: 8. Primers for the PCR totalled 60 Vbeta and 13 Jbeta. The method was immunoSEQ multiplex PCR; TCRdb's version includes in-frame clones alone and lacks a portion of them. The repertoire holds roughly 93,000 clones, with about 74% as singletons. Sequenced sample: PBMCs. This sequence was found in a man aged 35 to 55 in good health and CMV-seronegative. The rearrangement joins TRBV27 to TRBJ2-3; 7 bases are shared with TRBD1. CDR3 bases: TGTGCCAGCAGCGTACCGGGACAGATCACAGATACGCAGTATTTT. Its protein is CASSVPGQITDTQYF.